This T cell receptor beta chain was sequenced during a study of shared clonotypes between healthy human individuals. Study-level findings and limits: Roughly 4.6% of naive CD4 clonotypes were common to a handful of donors.

Here immunoSEQ multiplex PCR was the method, and the copy in TCRdb shows in-frame clones only, minus some. The sample has about 2.4 million clones, around nine tenths seen once. A note on this clone: The antigen is undetermined.

Trimming took 1 base from V and 8 from J, leaving 7 bases between them. The CDR3 covers 12 residues. Germline CDR1 reads SGHRS; CDR2 reads YFSETQ. The sequence was collected from a man in his late teens or twenties in good health. The sample was naive CD4+ T cells sorted from blood. Subset indicated: CD45RA+ positively selected. The rearrangement joins TRBV5-1 to TRBJ2-1; D not resolved. DNA for the CDR3: TGCGCCAGCAGCTTGTTTATTGATGAGCAGTTCTTC. This sequence encodes CASSLFIDEQFF.